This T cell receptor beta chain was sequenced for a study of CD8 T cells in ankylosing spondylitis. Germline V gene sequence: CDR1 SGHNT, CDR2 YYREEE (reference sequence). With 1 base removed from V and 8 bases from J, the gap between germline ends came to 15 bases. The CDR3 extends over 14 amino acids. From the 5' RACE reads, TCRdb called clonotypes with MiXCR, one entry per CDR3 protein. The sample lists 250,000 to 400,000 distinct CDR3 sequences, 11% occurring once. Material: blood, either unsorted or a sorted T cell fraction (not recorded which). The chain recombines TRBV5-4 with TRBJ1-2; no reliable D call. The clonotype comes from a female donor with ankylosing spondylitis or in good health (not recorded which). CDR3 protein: CASSLFQVLRGYTF. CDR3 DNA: TGTGCCAGCAGCTTGTTCCAGGTTTTACGGGGCTACACCTTC.